This T cell receptor beta chain was sequenced for a study of CD8 T cells in Susac syndrome. Whole-study context: At blood draw, Susac syndrome patients were therapy-naive, on corticosteroids, or on intravenous immunoglobulin alone.

The CDR3 sequence is 14 residues long. Trimming cost V 0 bases and J 4 bases, with 9 bases left between them. Germline V gene data show CDR1 as MGHRA and CDR2 as YSYEKL. Random hexamers were used to reverse transcribe roughly 0.45 to 1 ug of RNA. TCR beta CDR3 was amplified by immunoSEQ covering 54 Vbeta and 13 Jbeta. TCRdb called the immunoSEQ multiplex PCR reads again in MiXCR, with one record for every CDR3 protein. This sample has under 200,000 distinct CDR3 sequences; 90% to 95% occur once, and the top ten carry 0.087%. Notes on this clonotype: Its target is unknown.

The T cells that were sequenced for TCR beta were CD8+ and CD4+ cells from blood. Study-level results: The CD4+ T cell repertoire of patients with Susac syndrome showed no detectable clonal expansion.

The receptor's source is a human donor with Susac syndrome. The chain carries TRBV4-1 and TRBJ1-2, with unresolved D. Sequencing was done on a sample of CD4+ T cells from PBMCs. The CDR3 DNA reads TGCGCCAGCAGCCAAGAGGCAAGTGGCTATGGCTACACCTTC. This codes for CASSQEASGYGYTF.